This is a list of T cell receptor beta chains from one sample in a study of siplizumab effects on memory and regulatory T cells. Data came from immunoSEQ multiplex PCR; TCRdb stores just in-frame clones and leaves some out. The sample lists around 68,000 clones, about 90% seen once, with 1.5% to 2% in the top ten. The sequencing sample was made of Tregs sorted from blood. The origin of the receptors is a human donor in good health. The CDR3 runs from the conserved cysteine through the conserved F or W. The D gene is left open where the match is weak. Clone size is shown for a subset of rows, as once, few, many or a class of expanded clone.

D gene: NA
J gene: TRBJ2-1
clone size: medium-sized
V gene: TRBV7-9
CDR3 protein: CASSLKTSLGYNEQFF
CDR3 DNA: TGTGCCAGCAGTCTAAAAACATCCCTCGGCTACAATGAGCAGTTCTTC

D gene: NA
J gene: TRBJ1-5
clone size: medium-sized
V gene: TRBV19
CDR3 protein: CASSRAATANQPQHF
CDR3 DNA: TGTGCCAGTAGTAGGGCCGCCACCGCAAATCAGCCCCAGCATTTT

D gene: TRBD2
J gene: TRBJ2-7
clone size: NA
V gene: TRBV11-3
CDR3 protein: CASSLGPGGPSYEQYF
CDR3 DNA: TGTGCCAGCAGCCTAGGTCCGGGGGGACCCTCCTACGAGCAGTACTTC

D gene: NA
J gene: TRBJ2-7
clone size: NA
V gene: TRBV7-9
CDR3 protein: CASSLDRMHGEQYF
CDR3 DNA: TGTGCCAGCAGCTTAGATCGGATGCATGGGGAGCAGTACTTC

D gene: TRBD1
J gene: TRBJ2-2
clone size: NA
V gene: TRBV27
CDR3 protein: CASRQGAGTGELFF
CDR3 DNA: TGTGCCAGCAGACAGGGGGCAGGAACCGGGGAGCTGTTTTTT

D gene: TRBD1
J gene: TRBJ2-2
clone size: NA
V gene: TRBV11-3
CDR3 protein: CASSSRGQTGELFF
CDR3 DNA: TGTGCCAGCAGCAGCAGGGGGCAAACCGGGGAGCTGTTTTTT

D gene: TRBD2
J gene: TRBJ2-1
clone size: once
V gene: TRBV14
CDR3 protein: CASSQGLAGAALSYNEQFF
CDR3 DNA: TGTGCCAGCAGCCAAGGACTAGCGGGAGCAGCCCTCTCCTACAATGAGCAGTTCTTC

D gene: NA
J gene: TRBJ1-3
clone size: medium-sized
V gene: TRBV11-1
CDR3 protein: CASSLTDLSGNTIYF
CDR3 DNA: TGTGCCAGCAGCTTAACAGACCTCTCTGGAAACACCATATATTTT

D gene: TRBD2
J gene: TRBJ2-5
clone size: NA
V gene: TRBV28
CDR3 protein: CASSSSGSRETQYF
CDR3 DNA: TGTGCCAGCAGTTCTAGCGGGAGTAGAGAGACCCAGTACTTC

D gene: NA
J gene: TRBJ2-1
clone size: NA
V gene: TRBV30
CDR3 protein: CALGVYNEQFF
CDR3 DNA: TGTGCACTAGGTGTCTACAATGAGCAGTTCTTC

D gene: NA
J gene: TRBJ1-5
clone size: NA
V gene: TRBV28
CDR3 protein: CASSAGNNQPQHF
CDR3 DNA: TGTGCCAGCAGTGCAGGGAACAATCAGCCCCAGCATTTT

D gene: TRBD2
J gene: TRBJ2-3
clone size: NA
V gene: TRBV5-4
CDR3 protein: CASSWSTSGSWDTQYF
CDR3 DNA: TGTGCCAGCAGCTGGTCTACTAGCGGGAGTTGGGATACGCAGTATTTT

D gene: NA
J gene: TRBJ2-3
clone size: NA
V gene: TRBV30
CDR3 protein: CAWSSPTGTGTDTQYF
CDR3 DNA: TGTGCCTGGAGTTCCCCCACAGGGACCGGCACAGATACGCAGTATTTT

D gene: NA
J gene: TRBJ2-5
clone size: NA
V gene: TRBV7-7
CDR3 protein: CASSAHRDETQYF
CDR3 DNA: TGTGCTAGCAGCGCTCACAGGGATGAGACCCAGTACTTC

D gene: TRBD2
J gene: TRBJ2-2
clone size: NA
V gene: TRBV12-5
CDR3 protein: CASGLVHPGLAGEANTGELFF
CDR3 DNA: TGTGCTAGTGGTTTGGTACACCCCGGACTAGCGGGAGAAGCGAACACCGGGGAGCTGTTTTTT

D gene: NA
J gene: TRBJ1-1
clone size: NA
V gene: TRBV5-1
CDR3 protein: CASSSLLNTEAFF
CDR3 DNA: TGCGCCAGCAGCTCGCTCCTGAACACTGAAGCTTTCTTT

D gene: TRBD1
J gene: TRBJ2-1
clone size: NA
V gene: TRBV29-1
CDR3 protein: CSVAGQGLAGGRNEQFF
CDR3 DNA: TGCAGCGTTGCGGGACAGGGGTTGGCGGGAGGTCGGAATGAGCAGTTCTTC

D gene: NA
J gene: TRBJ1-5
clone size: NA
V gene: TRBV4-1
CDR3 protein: CASSQLGNQPQHF
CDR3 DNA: TGCGCCAGCAGCCAACTGGGAAATCAGCCCCAGCATTTT

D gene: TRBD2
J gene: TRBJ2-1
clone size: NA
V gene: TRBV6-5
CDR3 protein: CASSSGRDYNEQFF
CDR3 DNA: TGTGCCAGCAGTAGCGGGAGGGACTACAATGAGCAGTTCTTC

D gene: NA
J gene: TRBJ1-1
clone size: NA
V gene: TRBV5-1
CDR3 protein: CASRRGMNTEAFF
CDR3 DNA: TGCGCCAGCAGACGGGGCATGAACACTGAAGCTTTCTTT

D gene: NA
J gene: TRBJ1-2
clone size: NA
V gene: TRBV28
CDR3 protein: CASSLRGYYGYTF
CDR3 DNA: TGTGCCAGCAGTTTGAGGGGGTACTATGGCTACACCTTC

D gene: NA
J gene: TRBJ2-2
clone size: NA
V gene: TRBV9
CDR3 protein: CASSARGDTDTGELFF
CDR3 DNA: TGTGCCAGCAGCGCGAGGGGGGACACCGACACCGGGGAGCTGTTTTTT

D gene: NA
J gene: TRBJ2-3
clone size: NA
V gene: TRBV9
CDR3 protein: CASSGLGTDTQYF
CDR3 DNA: TGTGCCAGCAGCGGCCTAGGCACAGATACGCAGTATTTT

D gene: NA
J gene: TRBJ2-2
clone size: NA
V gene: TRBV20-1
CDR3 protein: CSARNTGELFF
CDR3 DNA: TGCAGTGCTAGGAACACCGGGGAGCTGTTTTTT

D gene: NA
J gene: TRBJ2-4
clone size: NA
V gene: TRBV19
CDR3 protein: CASSISVAKNIQYF
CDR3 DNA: TGTGCCAGTAGTATAAGTGTAGCCAAAAACATTCAGTACTTC

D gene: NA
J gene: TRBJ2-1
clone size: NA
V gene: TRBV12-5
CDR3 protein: CASGGGTVYNEQFF
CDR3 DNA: TGTGCTAGTGGCGGGGGGACAGTCTACAATGAGCAGTTCTTC

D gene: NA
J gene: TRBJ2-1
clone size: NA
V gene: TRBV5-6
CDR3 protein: CASSLAGNEQFF
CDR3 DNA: TGTGCCAGCAGCTTGGCAGGTAATGAGCAGTTCTTC

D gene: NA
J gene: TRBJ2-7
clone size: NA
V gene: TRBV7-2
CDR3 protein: CASSLTESYEQYF
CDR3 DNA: TGTGCCAGCAGCTTAACGGAGTCCTACGAGCAGTACTTC

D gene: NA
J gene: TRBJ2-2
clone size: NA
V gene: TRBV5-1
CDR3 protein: CASSLLTGELFF
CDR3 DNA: TGCGCCAGCAGCTTGCTAACCGGGGAGCTGTTTTTT

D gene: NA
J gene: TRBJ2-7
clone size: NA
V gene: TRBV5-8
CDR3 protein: CASSLLQGSREQYF
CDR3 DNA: TGTGCCAGCAGCTTGTTACAGGGCTCGAGGGAGCAGTACTTC

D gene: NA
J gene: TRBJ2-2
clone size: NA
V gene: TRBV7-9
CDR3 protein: CASSDTRTGELFF
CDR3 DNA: TGTGCCAGCTCCGACACGAGAACCGGGGAGCTGTTTTTT

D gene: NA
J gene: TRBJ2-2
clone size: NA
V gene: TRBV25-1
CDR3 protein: CASSEGLGVSTGELFF
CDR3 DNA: TGTGCCAGCAGTGAAGGTCTAGGGGTTAGTACCGGGGAGCTGTTTTTT

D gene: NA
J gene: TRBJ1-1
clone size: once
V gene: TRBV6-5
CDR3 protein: CASSYSSIGNTEAFF
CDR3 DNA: TGTGCCAGCAGTTACTCGAGTATCGGGAACACTGAAGCTTTCTTT

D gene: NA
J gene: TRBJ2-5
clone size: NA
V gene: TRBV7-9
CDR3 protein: CASSLGVHQETQYF
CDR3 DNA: TGTGCCAGCAGCTTGGGGGTACACCAAGAGACCCAGTACTTC

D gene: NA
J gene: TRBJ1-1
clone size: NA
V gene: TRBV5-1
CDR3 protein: CASSLDRNTEAFF
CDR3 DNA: TGCGCCAGCAGCTTGGACAGAAACACTGAAGCTTTCTTT

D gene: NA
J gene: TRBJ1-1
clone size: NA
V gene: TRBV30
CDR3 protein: CAWSVGHTEAFF
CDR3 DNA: TGTGCCTGGAGCGTCGGACACACTGAAGCTTTCTTT

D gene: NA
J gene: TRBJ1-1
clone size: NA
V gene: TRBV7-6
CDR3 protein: CASSFGGSEAFF
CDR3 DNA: TGTGCCAGCAGCTTTGGGGGGTCTGAAGCTTTCTTT

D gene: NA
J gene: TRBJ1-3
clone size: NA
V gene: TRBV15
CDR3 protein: CATSRRTDFSGNTIYF
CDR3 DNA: TGTGCCACCAGCAGGAGGACAGACTTCTCTGGAAACACCATATATTTT

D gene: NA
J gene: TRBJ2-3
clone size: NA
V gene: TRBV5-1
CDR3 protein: CASSLAVFLRTDTQYF
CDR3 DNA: TGCGCCAGCAGCTTGGCGGTCTTCTTGCGCACAGATACGCAGTATTTT

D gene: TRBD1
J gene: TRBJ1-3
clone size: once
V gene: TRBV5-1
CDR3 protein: CASSPRTGSGNTIYF
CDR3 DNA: TGCGCCAGCAGCCCCCGGACAGGATCGGGAAACACCATATATTTT

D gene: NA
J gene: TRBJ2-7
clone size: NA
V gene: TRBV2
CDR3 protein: CASSGRQEGYEQYF
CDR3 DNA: TGTGCCAGCAGTGGGCGACAGGAAGGCTACGAGCAGTACTTC

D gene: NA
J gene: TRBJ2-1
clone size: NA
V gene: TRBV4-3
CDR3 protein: CASSQVGSNEQFF
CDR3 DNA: TGCGCCAGCAGCCAAGTAGGGTCCAATGAGCAGTTCTTC

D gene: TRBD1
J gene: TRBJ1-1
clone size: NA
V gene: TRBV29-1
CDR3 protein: CSVYGQGNTEAFF
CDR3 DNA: TGCAGCGTCTATGGACAGGGTAACACTGAAGCTTTCTTT

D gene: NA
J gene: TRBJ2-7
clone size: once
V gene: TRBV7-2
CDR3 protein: CASSLRRVTTYEQYF
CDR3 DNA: TGTGCCAGCAGCTTACGACGGGTGACGACCTACGAGCAGTACTTC

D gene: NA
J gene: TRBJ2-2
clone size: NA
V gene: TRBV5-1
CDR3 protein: CASSPGSAGQPNTGELFF
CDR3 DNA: TGCGCCAGCAGCCCGGGTTCGGCTGGACAACCGAACACCGGGGAGCTGTTTTTT

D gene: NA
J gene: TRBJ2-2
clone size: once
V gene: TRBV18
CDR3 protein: CASSPPRNTGELFF
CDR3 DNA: TGTGCCAGCTCACCACCGAGGAACACCGGGGAGCTGTTTTTT

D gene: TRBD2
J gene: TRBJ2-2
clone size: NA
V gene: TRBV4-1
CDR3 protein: CASSHLTSGRYTGELFF
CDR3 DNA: TGCGCCAGCAGCCATCTGACTAGCGGGAGGTACACCGGGGAGCTGTTTTTT